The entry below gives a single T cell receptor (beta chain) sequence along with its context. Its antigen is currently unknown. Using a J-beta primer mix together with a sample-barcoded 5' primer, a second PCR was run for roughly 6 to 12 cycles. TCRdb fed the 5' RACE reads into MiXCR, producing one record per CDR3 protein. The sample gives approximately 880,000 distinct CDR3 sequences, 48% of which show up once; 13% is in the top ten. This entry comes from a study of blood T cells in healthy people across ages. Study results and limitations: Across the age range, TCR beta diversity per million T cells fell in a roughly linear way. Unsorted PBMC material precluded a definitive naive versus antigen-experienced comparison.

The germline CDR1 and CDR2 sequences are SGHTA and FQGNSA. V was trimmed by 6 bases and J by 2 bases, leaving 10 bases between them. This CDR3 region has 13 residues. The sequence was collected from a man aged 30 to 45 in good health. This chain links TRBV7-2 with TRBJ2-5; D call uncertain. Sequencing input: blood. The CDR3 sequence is CASRFMGQETQYF. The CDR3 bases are TGTGCCAGCAGGTTCATGGGGCAAGAGACCCAGTACTTC.